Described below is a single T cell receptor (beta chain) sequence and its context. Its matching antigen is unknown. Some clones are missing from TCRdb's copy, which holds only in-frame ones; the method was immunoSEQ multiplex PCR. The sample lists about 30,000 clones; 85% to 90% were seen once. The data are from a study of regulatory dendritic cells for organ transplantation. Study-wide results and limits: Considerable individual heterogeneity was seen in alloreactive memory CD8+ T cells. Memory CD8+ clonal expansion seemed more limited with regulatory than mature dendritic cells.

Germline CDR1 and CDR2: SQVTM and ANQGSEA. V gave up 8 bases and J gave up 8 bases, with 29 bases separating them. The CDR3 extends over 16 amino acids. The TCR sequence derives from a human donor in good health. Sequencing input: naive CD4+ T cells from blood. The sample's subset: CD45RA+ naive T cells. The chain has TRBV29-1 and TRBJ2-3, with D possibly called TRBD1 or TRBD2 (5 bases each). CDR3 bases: TGCAGCACCACGGGACCACGGGTCCTGGAGCTTGGTACGCAGTATTTT. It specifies CSTTGPRVLELGTQYF.